One and the same sample provided the 31 T cell receptor beta chains below, sequenced in a study of T cells in Graves' hyperthyroidism and ophthalmopathy. TCR beta CDR3 regions were amplified from RNA transcripts. First-round RT-PCR targeting the TCR CDR3 was performed with the HTBI primer set. TCRdb re-called the multiplex PCR reads with MiXCR, one entry per CDR3 protein. The sample comprises approximately 520,000 distinct CDR3 sequences, approximately 25% of which are singletons, and 10% to 12% rests with the top ten. Sequenced input: blood. The receptors were sampled from a woman aged 25 to 45 with Graves' ophthalmopathy.

The V call is TRBV5-5, the J call TRBJ2-5, with D hard to call. The CDR3 consists of 15 residues. In germline, CDR1 is SGHKS, CDR2 YYEKEE (reference sequence). Trimming removed 0 bases at V and 1 base at J, with 10 bases between. The chain's CDR3 is CASSLDPDIQETQYF. The CDR3 bases are TGTGCCAGCAGCTTGGATCCAGATATCCAAGAGACCCAGTACTTC.

This clonotype was counted a few times. The chain has TRBV12-3 or TRBV12-4 and TRBJ2-2, with D unclear. The CDR3 covers 15 residues. V gave up 3 bases and J gave up 0 bases, with 8 bases separating them. CDR3 in DNA: TGTGCCAGCAGTTTGTCTCGGCCGAACACCGGGGAGCTGTTTTTT. Encoded protein: CASSLSRPNTGELFF.

The genes are TRBV11-2 and TRBJ2-5; D ambiguous. The CDR3 totals 15 residues. Germline CDR1 reads SGHAT; CDR2 reads FQNNGV. V gave up 0 bases and J gave up 4 bases, with 12 bases separating them. The CDR3 bases are TGTGCCAGCAGCTTAGATTGGGCGCGGAGAGAGACCCAGTACTTC. This translates into CASSLDWARRETQYF.

This clonotype was seen repeatedly, ten times or more. The rearrangement links TRBV6-5 to TRBJ1-2, with 8 bases fitting TRBD1. Germline CDR1 is MNHEY and CDR2 is SVGAGI. V lost 3 bases to trimming and J lost 6 bases; unmatched junction nucleotides: 15. The CDR3 has 17 amino acids. The CDR3 loop reads CASSYHPSGQGRDGYTF. DNA for the CDR3: TGTGCCAGCAGTTATCATCCCTCAGGACAGGGAAGGGATGGCTACACCTTC.

This clonotype came up many times. The chain joins TRBV15 to TRBJ1-1; perhaps TRBD1 as D (6 bases). This CDR3 contains 14 residues. CDR1 is LNHNV, CDR2 YYDKDF, per germline (reference sequence). V lost 5 bases, J lost 8 bases, and 18 bases lay in between. In DNA form, the CDR3 reads TGTGCCACCAGCCGGCTGGGGGGCCCGCCAGAAGCTTTCTTT. Translation: CATSRLGGPPEAFF. The full variable domain, completed using reference TRBV15 and TRBJ1-1, is DAMVIQNPRYQVTQFGKPVTLSCSQTLNHNVMYWYQQKSSQAPKLLFHYYDKDFNNEADTPDNFQSRRPNTSFCFLDIRSPGLGDTAMYLCATSRLGGPPEAFFGQGTRLTVV.

The chain combines TRBV7-2 with TRBJ1-2; D remains unclear. This CDR3 comprises 20 residues. CDR1 and CDR2 (germline): SGHTA, FQGNSA. The V and J ends lost 5 bases and 7 bases respectively, with 35 bases between them. As DNA, the CDR3 is TGTGCCAGCAGCGGCTTAGCTTCACGGAACTATACCCGTACCACCCGTGGCTACACCTTC. It encodes CASSGLASRNYTRTTRGYTF. The whole variable domain, remainder taken from reference TRBV7-2 and TRBJ1-2, is GAGVSQSPSNKVTEKGKDVELRCDPISGHTALYWYRQSLGQGLEFLIYFQGNSAPDKSGLPSDRFSAERTGGSVSTLTIQRTQQEDSAVYLCASSGLASRNYTRTTRGYTFGSGTRLTVV.

The table lists this clonotype with many counts. This chain links TRBV5-1 with TRBJ1-1, with D maybe TRBD1 (5 bases). Trimming removed 0 bases from V and 0 bases from J, with 18 bases in between. The CDR3 covers 18 residues. CDR1 is SGHRS, CDR2 YFSETQ, per germline. The CDR3 nucleotides are TGCGCCAGCAGCTTGGGCCCTCCGGGGGGTCGACTGAACACTGAAGCTTTCTTT. It translates to CASSLGPPGGRLNTEAFF.

This clonotype has a handful of counts. The chain joins TRBV20-1 to TRBJ2-7, with D possibly being TRBD1 or TRBD2 (5 bases each). V lost 7 bases, J lost 3 bases, and 13 bases lay in between. The CDR3 consists of 12 residues. Looked up from germline, CDR1 is DFQATT and CDR2 is SNEGSKA (reference sequence). The CDR3 sequence is CSVGTADYEQYF. The CDR3 DNA is TGCAGTGTCGGGACCGCGGACTACGAGCAGTACTTC.

The chain recombines TRBV27 with TRBJ2-7; TRBD1 agrees at 11 bases. Germline CDR1 and CDR2: MNHEY and SMNVEV (reference sequence). V shed 5 bases and J 1 base; nucleotides not matched to a gene: 4. The CDR3 is 15 amino acids. CDR3: CASSRGTGGSYEQYF. CDR3 nucleotide sequence: TGTGCCAGCAGTAGGGGGACAGGGGGGTCCTACGAGCAGTACTTC.

This chain uses TRBV6-5 with TRBJ1-2; TRBD1 aligns across 8 bases. This CDR3 is built from 13 residues. J was trimmed by 8 bases and V by 2 bases; bases with no gene match: 4. Germline lookup yields CDR1 MNHEY and CDR2 SVGAGI. The CDR3 sequence is CASSYRQGTGYTF. Here the CDR3 DNA reads TGTGCCAGCAGTTACCGACAGGGGACCGGCTACACCTTC.

This clonotype has at least ten counts. V usage is TRBV20-1 and J usage is TRBJ2-7; TRBD2 agrees at 10 bases. Germline assignment: CDR1 DFQATT and CDR2 SNEGSKA (reference sequence). This CDR3 has 14 amino acids. V trimming: 0 bases; J trimming: 4 bases; junction bases outside the gene matches: 3. CDR3 loop: CSARDPSGRYEQYF. The CDR3, as DNA: TGCAGTGCTAGAGATCCTAGCGGGAGATACGAGCAGTACTTC.

The chain couples TRBV20-1 to TRBJ2-7; 7 nucleotides line up with TRBD2. The germline V gene encodes CDR1 DFQATT and CDR2 SNEGSKA (reference sequence). Unmatched junction bases numbered 5, after V lost 0 bases and J lost 0 bases. The CDR3 is 15 residues long. The CDR3 loop reads CSARDPSGASYEQYF. As DNA, the CDR3 is TGCAGTGCTAGAGATCCCAGCGGGGCCTCCTACGAGCAGTACTTC.

This clonotype was counted ten times or more. The CDR3 region has the DNA TGTGCCATCAGTCAGCGGACTAGCGGGGTCGGGGAGCTGTTTTTT. Amino acid sequence: CAISQRTSGVGELFF. The rearrangement uses TRBV10-3 and TRBJ2-2; 12 nucleotides match TRBD2. Losses at the gene ends were 5 bases for V and 7 bases for J; bases not matched to a gene: 5. This CDR3 region has 15 residues. Germline CDR1 ENHRY, CDR2 SYGVKD.

This chain joins TRBV4-1 and TRBJ1-2; D remains ambiguous. Trimming cost V 4 bases and J 7 bases, with 13 bases left between them. The CDR3 is 13 amino acids. Germline CDR1 is MGHRA and CDR2 is YSYEKL. CDR3 protein: CASSPVLFGGYTF. The CDR3 DNA reads as TGCGCCAGCAGCCCCGTCCTTTTCGGTGGCTACACCTTC.

This clonotype occurred a few times. The chain has TRBV2 and TRBJ2-7; no clear D. Trimming removed 7 bases from V and 4 bases from J, with 8 bases in between. Germline CDR1 reads SNHLY; CDR2 reads FYNNEI. The length of the CDR3 is 11 residues. The CDR3 sequence is CASTRQYEQYF. The CDR3 coding sequence is TGTGCCAGCACCCGTCAGTACGAGCAGTACTTC. The full variable domain, in which reference TRBV2 and TRBJ2-7 provide the parts outside the CDR3, is EPEVTQTPSHQVTQMGQEVILRCVPISNHLYFYWYRQILGQKVEFLVSFYNNEISEKSEIFDDQFSVERPDGSNFTLKIRSTKLEDSAMYFCASTRQYEQYFGPGTRLTVT.

This clonotype has ten or more counts. The V gene is TRBV6-2 or TRBV6-3, the J gene TRBJ2-5; no definite D call. Trimming removed 4 bases from V and 2 bases from J, with 11 bases in between. The CDR3 length is 14 residues. Germline values: CDR1 MNHEY, CDR2 SVGEGT. The CDR3 DNA is TGTGCCAGCAGTTTTTCGGTCCCTCAAGAGACCCAGTACTTC. It specifies CASSFSVPQETQYF.

V gene TRBV3-1 combines with J gene TRBJ2-5, with D tentatively TRBD1 (6 bases). Germline CDR1 reads LGHDT; CDR2 reads YNNKEL (reference sequence). The CDR3 is 16 amino acids. The V and J ends lost 1 base and 0 bases respectively, with 12 bases between them. CDR3 residues: CASSQVRQADQETQYF. The CDR3 DNA sequence: TGTGCCAGCAGCCAAGTTCGACAGGCCGACCAAGAGACCCAGTACTTC.

This clonotype was seen a few times. The chain recombines TRBV28 with TRBJ2-4, with 12 bases that match TRBD1. This CDR3 is 15 amino acids long. The V segment lost 5 bases and the J segment 8 bases; nucleotides outside the gene matches: 7. CDR1 is MDHEN and CDR2 is SYDVKM in the germline V gene. The CDR3 DNA is TGTGCCAGCAGTCTCGGGACAGGGGGCCCGTACATTCAGTACTTC. As protein: CASSLGTGGPYIQYF. The full variable domain, in which reference TRBV28 and TRBJ2-4 provide the parts outside the CDR3, is DVKVTQSSRYLVKRTGEKVFLECVQDMDHENMFWYRQDPGLGLRLIYFSYDVKMKEKGDIPEGYSVSREKKERFSLILESASTNQTSMYLCASSLGTGGPYIQYFGAGTRLSVL.

This clonotype was recorded many times. This sequence joins TRBV3-1 and TRBJ1-2, with D perhaps TRBD1 (5 bases). The CDR3 totals 11 residues. V was cut by 1 base and J by 13 bases, with 10 bases left in between. CDR1 and CDR2 (germline): LGHDT, YNNKEL (reference sequence). The CDR3 protein is CASSQGGVSTF. CDR3 in DNA: TGTGCCAGCAGCCAAGGGGGGGTATCCACCTTC. The full variable domain, rest sourced from reference TRBV3-1 and TRBJ1-2, is DTAVSQTPKYLVTQMGNDKSIKCEQNLGHDTMYWYKQDSKKFLKIMFSYNNKELIINETVPNRFSPKSPDKAHLNLHINSLELGDSAVYFCASSQGGVSTFGSGTRLTVV.

This chain connects TRBV19 to TRBJ1-1; no definite D call. Germline CDR1 and CDR2: LNHDA and SQIVND (reference sequence). The V end lost 6 bases, the J end lost 4 bases, and 18 bases lay between the germline ends. This CDR3 has 15 residues. The CDR3 region is CASRTWEVGPTEAFF. CDR3 nucleotide sequence: TGTGCCAGTAGAACGTGGGAAGTCGGGCCCACTGAAGCTTTCTTT.

The table lists this clonotype with many counts. The chain couples TRBV10-3 to TRBJ2-7; 9 nucleotides agree with TRBD1. The CDR3 contains 15 residues. Germline V lookup: CDR1 ENHRY, CDR2 SYGVKD. J was trimmed by 3 bases and V by 0 bases; bases with no gene match: 3. DNA for the CDR3: TGTGCCATCAGTGAGTCGGGACAGGGACTCTACGAGCAGTACTTC. Protein sequence: CAISESGQGLYEQYF.

This clonotype has a count of ten or more. V gene TRBV20-1 combines with J gene TRBJ2-5, with 9 bases aligning to TRBD2. The CDR3 is made up of 15 amino acids. Unmatched junction bases numbered 4, after V lost 0 bases and J lost 2 bases. The germline V gene encodes CDR1 DFQATT and CDR2 SNEGSKA (reference sequence). The CDR3 spells CSAREAGGIQETQYF. Written as DNA, the CDR3 is TGCAGTGCTAGAGAAGCGGGGGGTATACAAGAGACCCAGTACTTC.

This clonotype has a handful of counts. One end of the junction fails to match germline, which may point to a read error. The gene calls are TRBV27 and TRBJ1-1; perhaps TRBD1 as D (5 bases). Germline V gives CDR1 MNHEY, CDR2 SMNVEV (reference sequence). The CDR3 sequence is 13 residues long. The CDR3 loop is CASSLKGNPEAFF. The CDR3 nucleotides are TGTGCCAGCAGTTTGAAGGGGAACCCTGAAGCTTTCTTT.

In this sample, this clonotype turned up many times. The chain has TRBV5-1 and TRBJ2-7; D could derive from TRBD1 or TRBD2 (5 bases each). Germline CDR1 reads SGHRS; CDR2 reads YFSETQ. The CDR3 runs 14 residues. Trimming left V 4 bases short and J 5 bases short, with 16 bases between. CDR3 in DNA: TGCGCCAGCAGCCGTCAGGGACCCCAAGACGAGCAGTACTTC. Protein: CASSRQGPQDEQYF.

The chain carries TRBV20-1 and TRBJ2-7; D possibly corresponds to TRBD2 (6 bases). Germline assignment: CDR1 DFQATT and CDR2 SNEGSKA (reference sequence). V lost 4 bases to trimming and J lost 2 bases, with 21 bases between them. This CDR3 is built from 16 residues. DNA of the CDR3: TGCAGTGCTAACTCCCGAGCTAGATGGGGGGCCTACGAGCAGTACTTC. Its protein is CSANSRARWGAYEQYF.

The chain couples TRBV27 to TRBJ1-5, with 10 nucleotides matching TRBD1. Trimming removed 5 bases from V and 7 bases from J; junction bases left unmatched: 5. This CDR3 has 14 residues. Germline CDR1 and CDR2: MNHEY and SMNVEV (reference sequence). The CDR3 DNA reads TGTGCCAGCAGTCTGACAGGGGGCGAGCAGCCCCAGCATTTT. Translating gives CASSLTGGEQPQHF.

This clonotype has ten or more counts. The chain is built from TRBV29-1 and TRBJ1-5; D is perhaps TRBD1 (6 bases). In germline, CDR1 is SQVTM, CDR2 ANQGSEA. The CDR3 loop spans 13 amino acids. Trimming shortened V by 3 bases and J by 3 bases, and 9 bases separated the two germline ends. This CDR3 reads CSVESGANQPQHF. Here the CDR3 DNA reads TGCAGCGTTGAGTCAGGGGCCAATCAGCCCCAGCATTTT. Supplemented by reference TRBV29-1 and TRBJ1-5, the full variable domain reads SAVISQKPSRDICQRGTSLTIQCQVDSQVTMMFWYRQQPGQSLTLIATANQGSEATYESGFVIDKFPISRPNLTFSTLTVSNMSPEDSSIYLCSVESGANQPQHFGDGTRLSIL.

This clonotype was seen more than once but under ten times. The chain combines TRBV6-1 with TRBJ2-7, with D maybe TRBD2 (6 bases). Germline-derived CDR1 and CDR2 are MNHNS and SASEGT. The CDR3 consists of 14 residues. V was pared by 6 bases and J by 3 bases, with 15 bases between. The CDR3 protein is CASRRRGRGYEQYF. DNA of the CDR3: TGTGCCAGCAGGAGGCGGGGTCGGGGCTACGAGCAGTACTTC.

The V gene is TRBV11-1, the J gene TRBJ1-2, with D possibly TRBD1 on 5 matching bases. The V and J ends lost 5 bases and 8 bases respectively, with 15 bases between them. This CDR3 has 13 residues. The germline gives CDR1 SGHAT, CDR2 FQDESV (reference sequence). The CDR3 DNA is TGTGCCAGCAGCGCCCCAGGGCGGGAAGGCTACACCTTC. It is translated as CASSAPGREGYTF.

This clonotype was found many times. V and J are TRBV6-5 and TRBJ1-1; TRBD1 matches at 8 bases. V trimming: 4 bases; J trimming: 3 bases; junction bases outside the gene matches: 4. Germline assignment: CDR1 MNHEY and CDR2 SVGAGI. The CDR3 sequence is 14 residues long. In nucleotides, the CDR3 is TGTGCCAGCAGTTTTCCAGGGGGCTACACTGAAGCTTTCTTT. Protein: CASSFPGGYTEAFF.

At least ten counts were recorded for this clonotype. Here the CDR3 DNA reads TGTGCCACCAGCAGAGATCAGTTGGGAGGGAGCTCCTACGAGCAGTACTTC. Protein product: CATSRDQLGGSSYEQYF. This rearrangement joins TRBV15 to TRBJ2-7; the match to TRBD2 covers 7 bases. After removal of 0 bases from V and 0 bases from J, the junction contained 8 bases not matched to a gene. CDR3 length: 17 amino acids. Germline CDR1 and CDR2: LNHNV and YYDKDF (reference sequence).